A single sample gave rise to the 26 T cell receptor beta chains below, sequenced in a study of T-cell reconstitution after alpha-beta-depleted transplantation in children. Preparing the TCRbeta library involved the use of unique molecular identifiers. TCRdb independently ran MiXCR on the PCR reads; one entry per CDR3 protein. Of just over 350,000 distinct CDR3 sequences listed, 10% to 15% are singletons. The sequencing here drew on PBMCs, taken from the stem cell graft. All receptors come from a human donor who donated a stem cell graft to a child with Fanconi anemia.

This clonotype was counted a few times. As DNA, the CDR3 is TGTGCCAGTAGTGAATTCCTCAGGGGCTACTCCTACGAGCAGTACTTC. It codes for CASSEFLRGYSYEQYF. The chain is built from TRBV19 and TRBJ2-7, with D tentatively TRBD1 (6 bases). Germline loops: CDR1 LNHDA, CDR2 SQIVND (reference sequence). Trimming took 5 bases from V and 0 from J, leaving 17 bases between them. The CDR3 spans 16 residues. The variable domain in full, with the rest retrieved from reference TRBV19 and TRBJ2-7, is DGGITQSPKYLFRKEGQNVTLSCEQNLNHDAMYWYRQDPGQGLRLIYYSQIVNDFQKGDIAEGYSVSREKKESFPLTVTSAQKNPTAFYLCASSEFLRGYSYEQYFGPGTRLTVT.

This clonotype was detected many times. V and J are TRBV3-1 and TRBJ2-1; D unclear. The length of the CDR3 is 14 residues. Looked up from germline, CDR1 is LGHDT and CDR2 is YNNKEL (reference sequence). With 4 bases removed from V and 4 bases from J, the gap between germline ends came to 11 bases. The CDR3 region has the DNA TGTGCCAGCAGCCGTCAAGCCTCATACAATGAGCAGTTCTTC. This sequence encodes CASSRQASYNEQFF.

This clonotype was seen a handful of times. The gene calls are TRBV3-1 and TRBJ2-3, with 13 bases aligning to TRBD2. From germline, CDR1 is LGHDT and CDR2 YNNKEL (reference sequence). Losses at the gene ends were 2 bases for V and 7 bases for J; bases not matched to a gene: 9. This CDR3 is 17 amino acids long. For the CDR3, the DNA is TGTGCCAGCAGCCAATCTACTAGCGGGGGGGCCCTGAATACGCAGTATTTT. Translated, it gives CASSQSTSGGALNTQYF.

This clonotype was observed at least ten times. For the CDR3, the DNA is TGTGCCAGCAGCTTAACGAGGAACACCGGGGAGCTGTTTTTT. Its translation is CASSLTRNTGELFF. The chain carries TRBV7-3 and TRBJ2-2; D remains unclear. This CDR3 contains 14 residues. Germline V gene lookup returns CDR1 SGHTA and CDR2 FQGTGA. The ends were cut back, 0 bases at V and 1 base at J, with 3 bases in the middle. The complete variable domain, with remaining parts taken from reference TRBV7-3 and TRBJ2-2, reads GAGVSQTPSNKVTEKGKYVELRCDPISGHTALYWYRQSLGQGPEFLIYFQGTGAADDSGLPNDRFFAVRPEGSVSTLKIQRTERGDSAVYLCASSLTRNTGELFFGEGSRLTVL.

In this sample, this clonotype turned up many times. This chain joins TRBV5-1 and TRBJ2-5; D is uncertain. This CDR3 contains 12 residues. CDR1 SGHRS and CDR2 YFSETQ come from the germline V gene. The V and J ends lost 2 bases and 5 bases respectively, with 7 bases between them. CDR3 sequence reads: CASSLTTETQYF. Here the CDR3 DNA reads TGCGCCAGCAGCTTAACGACTGAGACCCAGTACTTC.

V usage is TRBV12-3 or TRBV12-4 and J usage is TRBJ1-1, with 7 bases identical to TRBD1. CDR3 length: 15 amino acids. J lost 3 bases, V lost 6 bases, and 10 bases had no gene match. CDR3 DNA sequence: TGTGCCAGCAGACACCGGACAGGACGGTACACTGAAGCTTTCTTT. As protein: CASRHRTGRYTEAFF.

The CDR3 spells CASSFSGGAGETQYF. CDR3 coding DNA: TGTGCCAGCAGCTTTAGCGGGGGGGCGGGAGAGACCCAGTACTTC. The chain couples TRBV7-2 to TRBJ2-5; TRBD2 matches 11 bases. This CDR3 spans 15 amino acids. Germline V gene sequence: CDR1 SGHTA, CDR2 FQGNSA. The junction had 4 bases not matched to a gene; V was cut back by 3 bases and J by 4 bases. Full variable domain (outside the CDR3, taken from reference TRBV7-2 and TRBJ2-5): GAGVSQSPSNKVTEKGKDVELRCDPISGHTALYWYRQSLGQGLEFLIYFQGNSAPDKSGLPSDRFSAERTGGSVSTLTIQRTQQEDSAVYLCASSFSGGAGETQYFGPGTRLLVL.

Many counts were recorded for this clonotype. The V call is TRBV6-5, the J call TRBJ1-6, with TRBD1 matching over 7 bases. This CDR3 has 16 amino acids. V lost 2 bases, J lost 2 bases, and 3 bases stayed unmatched. CDR1 is MNHEY, CDR2 SVGAGI, per germline. CDR3 amino acids: CASSYEQGTYNSPLHF. CDR3 bases: TGTGCCAGCAGTTACGAACAGGGGACCTATAATTCACCCCTCCACTTT.

The J gene is TRBJ1-1, the V gene TRBV15, with D perhaps TRBD1 (5 bases). Trimming took 0 bases from V and 0 from J, leaving 11 bases between them. CDR3 size: 16 residues. CDR1 LNHNV and CDR2 YYDKDF come from the germline V gene (reference sequence). CDR3 coding DNA: TGTGCCACCAGCAGAGATCGGGCAGGGATGAACACTGAAGCTTTCTTT. It specifies CATSRDRAGMNTEAFF.

This clonotype was seen ten or more times. The rearrangement joins TRBV12-3 or TRBV12-4 to TRBJ2-3; D ambiguous. There are 13 residues in the CDR3. V dropped 5 bases and J dropped 3 bases, with 9 bases sitting between them. This chain's CDR3 is CASSPDRTDTQYF. The DNA of the CDR3 is TGTGCCAGCAGTCCGGATCGAACAGATACGCAGTATTTT.

This clonotype was detected a few times. The J gene is TRBJ1-5, the V gene TRBV20-1; 8 bases are shared with TRBD1. Germline values: CDR1 DFQATT, CDR2 SNEGSKA (reference sequence). The trim removed 6 bases at V and 7 bases at J, leaving 11 bases unmatched. This CDR3 spans 14 amino acids. The DNA for the CDR3 is TGCAGTGCCACGGACAGGGTGACTAGGCAGCCCCAGCATTTT. This translates into CSATDRVTRQPQHF.

This chain uses TRBV6-2 or TRBV6-3 with TRBJ1-1; 10 nucleotides align to TRBD1. The CDR3 has 15 amino acids. Germline CDR1 is MNHEY and CDR2 is SVGEGT. Losses at the gene ends were 5 bases for V and 7 bases for J; bases not matched to a gene: 10. The chain's CDR3 is CASSHPPGTGDEAFF. For the CDR3, the DNA is TGTGCCAGCAGTCACCCCCCCGGGACAGGGGATGAAGCTTTCTTT.

This clonotype was seen only a few times. The V and J genes are TRBV5-1 and TRBJ1-3; perhaps TRBD1 as D (5 bases). The V end was cut by 6 bases, the J end by 0 bases, with 13 bases between. Germline CDR1 reads SGHRS; CDR2 reads YFSETQ. The CDR3 runs to 15 residues. CDR3 in DNA: TGCGCCAGCAAGACAGCTTTTAACTCTGGAAACACCATATATTTT. It translates to CASKTAFNSGNTIYF.

This clonotype was recorded a few times. This chain links TRBV6-5 with TRBJ2-1; the D call may be TRBD1 or TRBD2 (5 bases each). The CDR3 loop spans 16 amino acids. From germline, CDR1 is MNHEY and CDR2 SVGAGI. Between the trimmed V and J ends, which lost 4 bases and 10 bases, there was a span of 23 bases. CDR3 nucleotides: TGTGCCAGCAGTTTGGGGTCATGGGCCGAGGGGAGAGAGCAGTTCTTC. Translated: CASSLGSWAEGREQFF.

The chain uses TRBV6-1 and TRBJ1-2; D unclear. The CDR3 is made up of 15 amino acids. Deletions cut 2 bases from V and 7 bases from J, with 17 bases between. The germline V gene encodes CDR1 MNHNS and CDR2 SASEGT. The CDR3 spells CASSEFEGRSCGYTF. In nucleotides, the CDR3 is TGTGCCAGCAGTGAATTTGAGGGAAGGAGCTGTGGCTACACCTTC.

This clonotype turned up a few times. The chain combines TRBV10-3 with TRBJ1-5; maybe TRBD1 (5 bases). CDR3 size: 15 residues. V lost 0 bases and J lost 5, with 11 bases in between. Per germline, CDR1 ENHRY and CDR2 SYGVKD. The CDR3 coding sequence is TGTGCCATCAGTGAGTCGTCGACAGCTTATCAGCCCCAGCATTTT. Translation gives CAISESSTAYQPQHF.

This clonotype was seen a few times. V is TRBV5-5 and J is TRBJ1-5; weak D call: TRBD1 (5 bases). The CDR3 sequence is 15 residues long. Per the germline V gene, CDR1 is SGHKS and CDR2 is YYEKEE (reference sequence). V was pared by 5 bases and J by 0 bases, with 12 bases between. The CDR3 here is CASRRTPNSNQPQHF. CDR3 nucleotide sequence: TGTGCCAGCAGACGGACACCCAATAGCAATCAGCCCCAGCATTTT.

This clonotype has a handful of counts. The V and J genes are TRBV10-2 and TRBJ2-2; tentative D call: TRBD2 (6 bases). Trimming removed 7 bases at V and 3 bases at J, with 15 bases between. The germline gives CDR1 WSHSY, CDR2 SAAADI. The CDR3 sequence is 15 residues long. In DNA form, the CDR3 reads TGCGCCAGCAAGATCGGGAGTCAGGACACCGGGGAGCTGTTTTTT. As protein: CASKIGSQDTGELFF.

This clonotype was seen repeatedly, ten times or more. The chain has TRBV27 and TRBJ2-5; D not resolved. This CDR3 spans 13 amino acids. The germline CDR1 and CDR2 sequences are MNHEY and SMNVEV (reference sequence). The ends were cut back, 4 bases at V and 7 bases at J, with 13 bases in the middle. CDR3 in amino acids: CASSSSRIGTQYF. The CDR3 DNA sequence: TGTGCCAGCAGTTCTTCACGAATAGGGACCCAGTACTTC.

This clonotype was picked up many times. This chain connects TRBV12-3 or TRBV12-4 to TRBJ2-2; D is uncertain. Trimming stripped 1 base from V and 9 bases from J, with 15 bases between. The CDR3 spans 15 residues. The CDR3 sequence: CASSLGRDKSWELFF. DNA for the CDR3: TGTGCCAGCAGTTTAGGGCGCGACAAATCCTGGGAGCTGTTTTTT.

The rearrangement links TRBV5-5 to TRBJ2-5; the D call may be TRBD1 or TRBD2 (5 bases each). The germline gives CDR1 SGHKS, CDR2 YYEKEE (reference sequence). CDR3 length: 14 residues. The V end lost 0 bases, the J end lost 5 bases, and 11 bases lay between the germline ends. CDR3 nucleotides: TGTGCCAGCAGCTTGGGAGGGGAAGTGGAGACCCAGTACTTC. Translating it yields CASSLGGEVETQYF.

The V gene is TRBV4-3, the J gene TRBJ2-3; 7 nucleotides agree with TRBD2. CDR3 length: 15 amino acids. Germline V CDR1 and CDR2: LGHNA, YSLEER. V lost 3 bases to trimming and J lost 5 bases; unmatched junction nucleotides: 8. CDR3 sequence: CASSQGGMSGDTQYF. The CDR3 DNA reads as TGCGCCAGCAGCCAGGGGGGGATGTCGGGAGATACGCAGTATTTT.

This clonotype has ten or more counts. The genes are TRBV25-1 and TRBJ2-7; unclear D gene. CDR1 MGHDK and CDR2 SYGVNS come from the germline V gene. This CDR3 comprises 13 residues. Trimming stripped 3 bases from V and 1 base from J, with 7 bases between. CDR3 DNA: TGTGCCAGCAGTGATTATGGGTCCTACGAGCAGTACGTC. Its protein is CASSDYGSYEQYV.

The sample holds a few counts of this clonotype. V usage is TRBV11-2 and J usage is TRBJ1-1; D is ambiguous. Germline V gene sequence: CDR1 SGHAT, CDR2 FQNNGV. V was clipped by 8 bases and J by 4 bases, with 11 bases between them. The CDR3 covers 12 residues. The CDR3 coding sequence is TGTGCCAGCGGAGTGTTGGGCACTGAAGCTTTCTTT. Its protein is CASGVLGTEAFF. Variable domain in full (rest from reference TRBV11-2 and TRBJ1-1): EAGVAQSPRYKIIEKRQSVAFWCNPISGHATLYWYQQILGQGPKLLIQFQNNGVVDDSQLPKDRFSAERLKGVDSTLKIQPAKLEDSAVYLCASGVLGTEAFFGQGTRLTVV.

There are a few counts of this clonotype. The chain joins TRBV4-2 to TRBJ1-1; D is unresolved. CDR1 is LGHNA, CDR2 YNFKEQ, per germline. The CDR3 extends over 14 amino acids. V was trimmed by 5 bases and J by 1 base, leaving 11 bases between them. The CDR3 DNA sequence: TGTGCCAGCAGCATAAACGACGGGAACACTGAAGCTTTCTTT. This translates into CASSINDGNTEAFF.

The chain couples TRBV29-1 to TRBJ2-3; the D is unclear. Between the trimmed V and J ends, which lost 7 bases and 2 bases, there was a span of 10 bases. This CDR3 spans 12 amino acids. The germline gives CDR1 SQVTM, CDR2 ANQGSEA. The CDR3 sequence is CSGSLNTDTQYF. Written as DNA, the CDR3 is TGCAGCGGTTCACTGAACACAGATACGCAGTATTTT.